This passage covers 8 T cell receptor beta chains from one sample sequenced in a study of pediatric ulcerative colitis. Assay used: immunoSEQ multiplex PCR; TCRdb lists only in-frame clones, some missing. This sample has 4,500 to 6,500 clones, with nearly 90% found just once. The sample was blood. All receptors come from a girl under 18 who was a control in a study of pediatric ulcerative colitis.

This sequence joins TRBV29-1 and TRBJ1-1; D gene ambiguous. V lost 6 bases, J lost 0 bases, and 8 bases lay in between. CDR3 length equals 12 residues. Per the germline V gene, CDR1 is SQVTM and CDR2 is ANQGSEA. CDR3 region: CSVYAMNTEAFF. The DNA of the CDR3 is TGCAGCGTCTACGCTATGAACACTGAAGCTTTCTTT.

V gene TRBV11-3 combines with J gene TRBJ2-5, with 10 bases that match TRBD1. The CDR3 sequence is 15 residues long. V lost 4 bases and J lost 4; bases outside the gene matches: 6. The germline CDR1 and CDR2 sequences are SGHNT and YENEEA. CDR3 coding DNA: TGTGCCAGCAGCTCGCGGACAGGGGGGGCAGAGACCCAGTACTTC. Its translation: CASSSRTGGAETQYF.

The chain has TRBV2 and TRBJ2-1; D is ambiguous. This CDR3 comprises 14 residues. The germline V gene encodes CDR1 SNHLY and CDR2 FYNNEI. Trimming pared 4 bases from V and 7 bases from J, leaving 14 bases between. For the CDR3, the DNA is TGTGCCAGCAGTGCCGAAAGTTCTAGGAATGAGCAGTTCTTC. Protein product: CASSAESSRNEQFF.

This clone has just one count. DNA of the CDR3: TGTGCCAGCAGTTTGGCAGGGACGGATGGCTACACCTTC. As protein: CASSLAGTDGYTF. The genes are TRBV27 and TRBJ1-2; TRBD1 is a possible D gene (5 bases). The CDR3 extends over 13 amino acids. V lost 3 bases and J lost 6, with 11 bases in between. Germline CDR1 is MNHEY and CDR2 is SMNVEV (reference sequence).

The V call is TRBV6-1, the J call TRBJ2-7; 10 positions agree with TRBD2. The V gene end was trimmed by 6 bases and the J gene end by 2 bases; junction bases not matched to a gene: 7. Germline V CDR1 and CDR2: MNHNS, SASEGT. The CDR3 spans 15 residues. CDR3 loop: CASRVAGGPTYEQYF. For the CDR3, the DNA is TGTGCCAGCAGGGTAGCGGGAGGTCCTACCTACGAGCAGTACTTC.

CDR3 sequence: CARITSGNSYEQYF. For the CDR3, the DNA is TGTGCCAGAATCACTAGCGGGAACTCCTACGAGCAGTACTTC. The chain couples TRBV19 to TRBJ2-7; TRBD2 agrees at 10 bases. V trimming: 9 bases; J trimming: 0 bases; junction bases outside the gene matches: 5. This CDR3 has 14 residues. Germline V gives CDR1 LNHDA, CDR2 SQIVND (reference sequence).

The table lists this clone with a few counts. The chain couples TRBV11-2 to TRBJ1-2, with TRBD1 matching 8 bases. The germline gives CDR1 SGHAT, CDR2 FQNNGV. V lost 1 base, J lost 3 bases, and 4 bases stayed unmatched. This CDR3 is built from 15 residues. CDR3 protein: CASSLGWTGYYGYTF. CDR3 nucleotides: TGTGCCAGCAGCTTAGGTTGGACAGGGTACTATGGCTACACCTTC.

This chain connects TRBV7-2 to TRBJ1-1, with TRBD1 as a possible D gene (5 bases). Trimming pared 6 bases from V and 5 bases from J, leaving 22 bases between. The germline V gene encodes CDR1 SGHTA and CDR2 FQGNSA. The CDR3 loop spans 16 amino acids. The CDR3 bases are TGTGCCAGCAGAAGAGAAAGGGGCCGCCCTGGAACTGAAGCTTTCTTT. Translating it yields CASRRERGRPGTEAFF.